The 28 T cell receptor beta chains in this list originate from one sample, sequenced in a study of CD8+ T cells in alopecia areata (dated by TCRdb to between 2017 and 2018). What this sample's time point label stands for: around 4 weeks on oral tofacitinib. Taken with the paper, the label for treatment or condition translates to: oral pan-JAK inhibitor, 5-10 mg twice daily. The library came from the immunoSEQ multiplex PCR assay. For TCR sequencing, RNA was extracted from every sample and reverse transcribed into cDNA to serve as template. TCRdb limited this immuneACCESS table to in-frame rearrangements with V and J called. A share of clones is missing; checked studies link under half to unresolved V genes, and the rest is unexplained. The table for this sample lists 200,000 to 250,000 clones; about three fifths of them were counted only once. 4.2% of the sample belongs to the ten largest clones.

Sequences were derived from CD4+ T cells sorted from blood, sampled at week 4, from a patient treated with tofacitinib. Source of these receptors: a human donor with alopecia areata.

The chain employs TRBV7-2 and TRBJ1-2, with 10 bases identical to TRBD1. V lost 5 bases to trimming and J lost 4 bases; unmatched junction nucleotides: 10. The length of the CDR3 is 16 residues. The V gene's germline CDR1 is SGHTA and CDR2 FQGNSA. The CDR3 DNA follows: TGTGCCAGCAGCACTCGACAGGGGGCGGAAGCCTATGGCTACACCTTC. Its translation: CASSTRQGAEAYGYTF.

This clone was recorded a few times. The V gene is TRBV7-9, the J gene TRBJ2-1; weak D call: TRBD2 (5 bases). This CDR3 region has 16 residues. Germline V gives CDR1 SEHNR, CDR2 FQNEAQ (reference sequence). Trimming cost V 3 bases and J 0 bases, with 12 bases left between them. The CDR3 coding sequence is TGTGCCAGCAGCTTCTTTCGGGGTGGCTCCTACAATGAGCAGTTCTTC. Residues: CASSFFRGGSYNEQFF.

The V gene is TRBV9, the J gene TRBJ2-5; 10 bases line up with TRBD2. This CDR3 has 16 residues. V dropped 3 bases and J dropped 4; count of bases not matched to a gene: 9. Germline V gene data show CDR1 as SGDLS and CDR2 as YYNGEE. CDR3 DNA: TGTGCCAGCAGCGCTCACAGCGGGGGGGTTTCAGAGACCCAGTACTTC. It is translated as CASSAHSGGVSETQYF.

This clone was seen a few times. The chain combines TRBV4-1 with TRBJ2-7; D is possibly TRBD1 (6 bases). The CDR3 loop spans 16 amino acids. Germline lookup yields CDR1 MGHRA and CDR2 YSYEKL. The V gene lost 0 bases and the J gene lost 1 base, with 13 bases spanning the gap. The CDR3 spells CASSQDRGDISYEQYF. The DNA of the CDR3 is TGCGCCAGCAGCCAAGATCGTGGGGACATATCCTACGAGCAGTACTTC.

The J gene is TRBJ1-6, the V gene TRBV19; D remains ambiguous. There are 13 residues in the CDR3. Looked up from germline, CDR1 is LNHDA and CDR2 is SQIVND (reference sequence). V was clipped by 5 bases and J by 6 bases, with 8 bases between them. CDR3 amino acids: CASSLGSNSPLHF. CDR3 coding DNA: TGTGCCAGTAGTCTTGGGTCTAATTCACCCCTCCACTTT. The variable domain in full, with the rest retrieved from reference TRBV19 and TRBJ1-6, is DGGITQSPKYLFRKEGQNVTLSCEQNLNHDAMYWYRQDPGQGLRLIYYSQIVNDFQKGDIAEGYSVSREKKESFPLTVTSAQKNPTAFYLCASSLGSNSPLHFGNGTRLTVT.

This clone has a handful of counts. The rearrangement uses TRBV29-1 and TRBJ2-2, with a tentative D call TRBD2 (7 bases). The CDR3 sequence is 13 residues long. Looked up from germline, CDR1 is SQVTM and CDR2 is ANQGSEA. The V end was cut by 3 bases, the J end by 6 bases, with 11 bases between. CDR3 nucleotide sequence: TGCAGCGTTGACAGGGGAGGGGCCGGGGAGCTGTTTTTT. Encoded protein: CSVDRGGAGELFF.

The rearrangement joins TRBV5-1 to TRBJ1-1; D call uncertain. Trimming left V 0 bases short and J 1 base short, with 4 bases between. This CDR3 spans 13 amino acids. Germline V gene data show CDR1 as SGHRS and CDR2 as YFSETQ. This chain's CDR3 is CASSLDRNTEAFF. DNA of the CDR3: TGCGCCAGCAGCTTGGACCGGAACACTGAAGCTTTCTTT.

This clone was counted between two and nine times. The V gene is TRBV29-1, the J gene TRBJ1-5, with no clear D. This CDR3 region has 11 residues. Germline CDR1 SQVTM, CDR2 ANQGSEA. V shed 6 bases and J shed 6 bases, with 9 bases lying between them. This CDR3 is CSVGDGQPQHF. The CDR3 nucleotides read TGCAGCGTGGGTGACGGTCAGCCCCAGCATTTT.

CDR3 residues: CAIKTTQYF. The DNA of the CDR3 is TGTGCCATCAAGACGACCCAGTACTTC. This chain uses TRBV7-4 with TRBJ2-5; D is uncertain. The CDR3 loop spans 9 amino acids. Germline CDR1 is SGHVT and CDR2 is SQSDAQ. V gave up 10 bases and J gave up 7 bases, with 7 bases separating them.

The chain carries TRBV7-2 and TRBJ1-2; D ambiguous. Germline V gene data show CDR1 as SGHTA and CDR2 as FQGNSA. Trimming left V 5 bases short and J 6 bases short, with 16 bases between. This CDR3 is 14 amino acids long. As DNA, the CDR3 is TGTGCCAGCAGCCAGCAACCGTTGCTGGATGGCTACACCTTC. Its protein product is CASSQQPLLDGYTF.

The chain employs TRBV11-1 and TRBJ2-7, with TRBD1 matching 8 bases. Trimming cost V 6 bases and J 3 bases; bases outside gene matches: 10. CDR3 length equals 15 residues. The germline V gene encodes CDR1 SGHAT and CDR2 FQDESV (reference sequence). The CDR3 loop is CASRPGGSLNYEQYF. The CDR3 DNA is TGTGCCAGCAGGCCAGGGGGCTCTCTGAACTACGAGCAGTACTTC.

V gene TRBV27 combines with J gene TRBJ2-1; TRBD2 might be the D (6 bases). Trimming shortened V by 7 bases and J by 5 bases, and 12 bases separated the two germline ends. The CDR3 has 13 amino acids. Germline-derived CDR1 and CDR2 are MNHEY and SMNVEV (reference sequence). The CDR3 nucleotides are TGTGCCAGCACCGGGGGAACTCACAATGAGCAGTTCTTC. Its translation: CASTGGTHNEQFF.

This sequence joins TRBV30 and TRBJ2-3, with unresolved D. The CDR3 contains 15 residues. The ends were cut back, 5 bases at V and 7 bases at J, with 22 bases in the middle. CDR1 and CDR2 from the germline V gene are GTSNPN and SVGIG (reference sequence). The CDR3 coding sequence is TGTGCCTGGGGAACACTTCCAGACGGGCGGCATACGCAGTATTTT. It specifies CAWGTLPDGRHTQYF.

The V and J genes are TRBV6-5 and TRBJ1-2; perhaps TRBD1 as D (6 bases). Germline V gene lookup returns CDR1 MNHEY and CDR2 SVGAGI. V gave up 5 bases and J gave up 5 bases, with 15 bases separating them. The CDR3 runs to 14 residues. The CDR3 nucleotides are TGTGCCAGCAGTCCCGAGGGGGGCGGGTATGGCTACACCTTC. Translation: CASSPEGGGYGYTF.

This clone has ten or more counts. The chain recombines TRBV7-9 with TRBJ2-7, with no clear D. This CDR3 has 14 residues. V lost 7 bases to trimming and J lost 4 bases, with 17 bases between them. Looked up from germline, CDR1 is SEHNR and CDR2 is FQNEAQ (reference sequence). CDR3 DNA: TGTGCCAGCACCCCCAAAACAGCGAATTACGAGCAGTACTTC. This gives the protein CASTPKTANYEQYF.

This clone occurred once. The V and J genes are TRBV25-1 and TRBJ2-3, with 10 bases lining up with TRBD2. V lost 7 bases and J lost 9; bases outside the gene matches: 4. The CDR3 loop spans 12 amino acids. Germline CDR1 reads MGHDK; CDR2 reads SYGVNS. This chain's CDR3 is CASKGLAATQYF. The CDR3 coding sequence is TGTGCCAGCAAAGGACTAGCGGCGACGCAGTATTTT.

This clone occurred a few times. The V gene is TRBV13, the J gene TRBJ2-1; TRBD1 agrees at 7 bases. CDR3 length equals 15 residues. The V and J ends lost 0 bases and 7 bases, in that order; junction bases with no gene match: 6. Germline V gives CDR1 PRHDT, CDR2 FYEKMQ (reference sequence). CDR3 sequence (DNA): TGTGCCAGCAGCTTAGGCCTCCCACAGGGGAATGAGCAGTTCTTC. It specifies CASSLGLPQGNEQFF.

V usage is TRBV6-1 and J usage is TRBJ2-5; D is possibly TRBD2 (7 bases). V lost 5 bases to trimming and J lost 2 bases, with 9 bases between them. CDR1 and CDR2 from the germline V gene are MNHNS and SASEGT. CDR3 length equals 13 residues. The CDR3 protein is CASSRGGQETQYF. The CDR3 nucleotides read TGTGCCAGCAGTAGGGGGGGGCAAGAGACCCAGTACTTC.

The V call is TRBV30, the J call TRBJ1-2; D gene unclear. The CDR3 length is 14 residues. Germline CDR1 is GTSNPN and CDR2 is SVGIG (reference sequence). Trimming shortened V by 1 base and J by 4 bases, and 13 bases separated the two germline ends. The CDR3 DNA sequence: TGTGCCTGGAGTGCAAAACAGAGTTCCTATGGCTACACCTTC. Protein sequence: CAWSAKQSSYGYTF. The variable domain in full, with the rest retrieved from reference TRBV30 and TRBJ1-2, is SQTIHQWPATLVQPVGSPLSLECTVEGTSNPNLYWYRQAAGRGLQLLFYSVGIGQISSEVPQNLSASRPQDRQFILSSKKLLLSDSGFYLCAWSAKQSSYGYTFGSGTRLTVV.

The CDR3 is CSAKNQPQHF. As DNA, the CDR3 is TGCAGCGCAAAAAATCAGCCCCAGCATTTT. The chain recombines TRBV29-1 with TRBJ1-5; no definite D call. Germline CDR1 is SQVTM and CDR2 is ANQGSEA. Trimming shortened V by 7 bases and J by 4 bases, and 5 bases separated the two germline ends. The CDR3 has 10 amino acids.

This chain links TRBV6-5 with TRBJ2-5; D is perhaps TRBD1 (6 bases). Trimming took 6 bases from V and 2 from J, leaving 13 bases between them. The CDR3 extends over 14 amino acids. The V gene's germline CDR1 is MNHEY and CDR2 SVGAGI. The CDR3 loop reads CASRPTGPQETQYF. The CDR3 nucleotides are TGTGCCAGCAGACCGACAGGACCTCAAGAGACCCAGTACTTC.

The rearrangement uses TRBV23-1 and TRBJ1-4; 8 bases fit TRBD1. TRBV23-1 carries the ORF label, with uncertain function. J lost 7 bases, V lost 4 bases, and 5 bases had no gene match. The CDR3 sequence is 14 residues long. In DNA form, the CDR3 reads TGCGCCAGCAGTCCAGGACAGGGTGGTGAAAAACTGTTTTTT. This sequence encodes CASSPGQGGEKLFF.

With regard to this clone: At one of its ends the junction is not consistent with the germline gene, which may arise from a read error. The V and J genes are TRBV10-3 and TRBJ1-5; the D is unclear. Germline-derived CDR1 and CDR2 are ENHRY and SYGVKD. The CDR3 extends over 13 amino acids. In nucleotides, the CDR3 is TGTGCCATCAGTAGTTTTAGCAATCGGCCCCAGCATTTT. It translates to CAISSFSNRPQHF.

This rearrangement joins TRBV29-1 to TRBJ1-3, with TRBD1 matching 10 bases. The CDR3 loop spans 16 amino acids. V dropped 6 bases and J dropped 1; count of bases not matched to a gene: 9. Germline CDR1 is SQVTM and CDR2 is ANQGSEA. CDR3 loop: CSVARGQGGSGNTIYF. In DNA form, the CDR3 reads TGCAGCGTCGCACGCGGACAGGGGGGATCTGGAAACACCATATATTTT. Full variable domain (rest looked up from reference TRBV29-1 and TRBJ1-3): SAVISQKPSRDICQRGTSLTIQCQVDSQVTMMFWYRQQPGQSLTLIATANQGSEATYESGFVIDKFPISRPNLTFSTLTVSNMSPEDSSIYLCSVARGQGGSGNTIYFGEGSWLTVV.

This chain connects TRBV6-6 to TRBJ1-5; TRBD1 matches at 7 bases. The germline CDR1 and CDR2 sequences are MNHNY and SVGAGI (reference sequence). With V trimmed by 6 bases and J by 6 bases, 11 bases remained unmatched. CDR3 length equals 15 residues. The CDR3 sequence: CASRQPGQYGQPQHF. CDR3 in DNA: TGTGCCAGCAGGCAACCGGGACAGTACGGTCAGCCCCAGCATTTT.

As for this clone: Other DNA sequences in this specimen translate into the identical CDR3. This chain uses TRBV30 with TRBJ2-5; no clear D. Trimming shortened V by 0 bases and J by 3 bases, and 8 bases separated the two germline ends. Per the germline V gene, CDR1 is GTSNPN and CDR2 is SVGIG (reference sequence). The CDR3 is 13 amino acids. Written as DNA, the CDR3 is TGTGCCTGGAGTGTCGGTACAGAAGAGACCCAGTACTTC. This encodes CAWSVGTEETQYF.

Written as DNA, the CDR3 is TGTGCCAGCAGAGGGATTTACCGCACAGATACGCAGTATTTT. This encodes CASRGIYRTDTQYF. This chain joins TRBV2 and TRBJ2-3; D not certain. This CDR3 region has 14 residues. Looked up from germline, CDR1 is SNHLY and CDR2 is FYNNEI. The ends were cut back, 6 bases at V and 1 base at J, with 11 bases in the middle.

The rearrangement uses TRBV6-1 and TRBJ1-5; no reliable D call. V lost 7 bases and J lost 3, with 13 bases in between. The germline gives CDR1 MNHNS, CDR2 SASEGT. The CDR3 spans 14 residues. CDR3 DNA: TGTGCCAGCACCTCAGCCAGTTCCAATCAGCCCCAGCATTTT. Protein sequence: CASTSASSNQPQHF.